This T cell receptor (beta chain) came from a study of cytomegalovirus exposure and HLA in healthy donors. PCR used 60 Vbeta primers and 13 Jbeta primers. The data were produced by immunoSEQ multiplex PCR, yet TCRdb's version contains in-frame clones alone and is incomplete. The sample records over 150,000 clones, around 80% being singletons. Each donor was nominally healthy when sampled (though unrecorded immune exposures were likely). Study results and caveats: Within a later analysis, the majority of CMV-associated TCR beta chains appeared HLA-restricted. With high specificity and sensitivity, the classifier reportedly diagnosed cytomegalovirus status.

Notes on this clone: The antigen remains undetermined.

The germline V gene encodes CDR1 SNHLY and CDR2 FYNNEI. This CDR3 is built from 14 residues. The V segment lost 6 bases and the J segment 6 bases; nucleotides outside the gene matches: 8. The specimen was PBMCs. The receptor was derived from a woman in her twenties or thirties in good health and CMV-seropositive. The chain carries TRBV2 and TRBJ2-1, with TRBD2 identical over 7 bases. The chain's CDR3 is CASRRLAEGNEQFF. As DNA, the CDR3 is TGTGCCAGCAGGAGACTAGCAGAGGGCAATGAGCAGTTCTTC.